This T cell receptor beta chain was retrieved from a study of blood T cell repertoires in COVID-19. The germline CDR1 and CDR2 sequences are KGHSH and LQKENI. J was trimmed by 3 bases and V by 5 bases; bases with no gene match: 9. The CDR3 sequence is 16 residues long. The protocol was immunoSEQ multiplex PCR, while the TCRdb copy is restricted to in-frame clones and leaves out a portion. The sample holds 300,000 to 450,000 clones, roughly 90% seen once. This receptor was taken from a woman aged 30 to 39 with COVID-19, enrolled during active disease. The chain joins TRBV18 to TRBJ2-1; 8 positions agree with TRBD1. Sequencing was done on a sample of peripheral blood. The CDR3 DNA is TGTGCCAGCTCAACCACCGGGACAGGTGACTACAATGAGCAGTTCTTC. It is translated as CASSTTGTGDYNEQFF. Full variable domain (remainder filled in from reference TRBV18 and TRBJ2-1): NAGVMQNPRHLVRRRGQEARLRCSPMKGHSHVYWYRQLPEEGLKFMVYLQKENIIDESGMPKERFSAEFPKEGPSILRIQQVVRGDSAAYFCASSTTGTGDYNEQFFGPGTRLTVL.